This T cell receptor beta chain came from a study of tumor-infiltrating lymphocytes in primary liver carcinoma. CDR1 SQVTM and CDR2 ANQGSEA come from the germline V gene. Between the trimmed V and J ends, which lost 6 bases and 0 bases, there was a span of 17 bases. The CDR3 has 15 amino acids. The roughly 19-33 mg bulk tissue piece was not sorted before simultaneous RNA and DNA extraction. Starting material of roughly 550 ng total RNA yielded TCR beta cDNA via a constant-region primer. Three nested multiplex PCR rounds, a slightly modified ARM-PCR, produced the libraries for TCR beta. TRBV1-TRBV30 forward primers paired with a C-beta reverse primer drove the first two PCR rounds, roughly 9 cycles each. TCRdb independently ran MiXCR on the multiplex PCR reads; one entry per CDR3 protein. The data show about 110,000 distinct CDR3 sequences, with around 80% seen just once and approximately 21% held by the top ten.

The sample taken for sequencing was liver tumor tissue from sampling region 3. Sample subset: tumor region T3, left-lateral pole. The chain has TRBV29-1 and TRBJ1-1; weak D call: TRBD1 (5 bases). The sequence was obtained from a middle-aged man with primary liver carcinoma and hepatitis B virus infection. CDR3 region: CSVAPMWGMNTEAFF. As DNA, the CDR3 is TGCAGCGTCGCCCCTATGTGGGGGATGAACACTGAAGCTTTCTTT.